A single sample is the source of the 14 T cell receptor beta chains below, sequenced in a study of cytomegalovirus exposure and HLA in healthy donors. Use of 60 Vbeta and 13 Jbeta primers characterized the PCR. Measured with immunoSEQ multiplex PCR; TCRdb has only the in-frame clones, and not every one. The sample consists of about 76,000 clones, around 80% of them appearing once. The source material was PBMCs. The receptors originated from a male donor in good health and CMV-seropositive.

The gene calls are TRBV11-1 and TRBJ2-7, with 14 bases matching TRBD2. Looked up from germline, CDR1 is SGHAT and CDR2 is FQDESV (reference sequence). V trimming: 8 bases; J trimming: 6 bases; junction bases outside the gene matches: 9. This CDR3 comprises 15 residues. CDR3 DNA: TGTGCCAGCCACCCTCGACTAGCGGGAGGGCCCGAGCAGTACTTC. Residues: CASHPRLAGGPEQYF. Full variable domain (missing parts from reference TRBV11-1 and TRBJ2-7): EAEVAQSPRYKITEKSQAVAFWCDPISGHATLYWYRQILGQGPELLVQFQDESVVDDSQLPKDRFSAERLKGVDSTLKIQPAELGDSAMYLCASHPRLAGGPEQYFGPGTRLTVT.

Points on this clone: An end of the junction differs from the germline gene, which may be a read error. The J gene is TRBJ1-5, the V gene TRBV7-9; D is uncertain. The length of the CDR3 is 12 residues. The germline CDR1 and CDR2 sequences are SEHNR and FQNEAQ (reference sequence). CDR3 in amino acids: CSSSLLNQPQHF. The CDR3 DNA is TGTTCCAGCAGCCTCTTAAATCAGCCCCAGCATTTT.

The chain uses TRBV2 and TRBJ2-5, with D uncertain. In germline, CDR1 is SNHLY, CDR2 FYNNEI. The CDR3 is 13 residues long. The V end was cut by 3 bases, the J end by 1 base, with 6 bases between. CDR3 nucleotides: TGTGCCAGCAGTGATGAGGTCCAAGAGACCCAGTACTTC. The encoded protein is CASSDEVQETQYF. The complete variable domain, with remaining parts taken from reference TRBV2 and TRBJ2-5, reads EPEVTQTPSHQVTQMGQEVILRCVPISNHLYFYWYRQILGQKVEFLVSFYNNEISEKSEIFDDQFSVERPDGSNFTLKIRSTKLEDSAMYFCASSDEVQETQYFGPGTRLLVL.

The chain links TRBV7-9 to TRBJ1-6; unclear D gene. V was trimmed by 5 bases and J by 10 bases, leaving 15 bases between them. The V gene's germline CDR1 is SEHNR and CDR2 FQNEAQ (reference sequence). This CDR3 is built from 14 residues. CDR3 nucleotide sequence: TGTGCCAGCAGCGCGGCCGTTTCAAACTCACCCCTCCACTTT. Translating it yields CASSAAVSNSPLHF.

The chain joins TRBV2 to TRBJ2-3; 7 bases are a match to TRBD2. The CDR3 covers 15 residues. J gave up 0 bases and V 6 bases, and 6 bases lay outside the gene matches. CDR1 and CDR2 from the germline V gene are SNHLY and FYNNEI. In nucleotides, the CDR3 is TGTGCCAGCAGCACCGGGACTACTAGCACAGATACGCAGTATTTT. Protein: CASSTGTTSTDTQYF.

V usage is TRBV7-7 and J usage is TRBJ2-5; D may be TRBD2 (6 bases). The CDR3 covers 13 residues. The ends were cut back, 3 bases at V and 5 bases at J, with 10 bases in the middle. Germline V gene lookup returns CDR1 SSHAT and CDR2 FNYEAQ (reference sequence). Here the CDR3 reads CASSFSGWETQYF. The CDR3 DNA follows: TGTGCCAGCAGCTTCAGCGGGTGGGAGACCCAGTACTTC.

The J gene is TRBJ1-4, the V gene TRBV5-1; D perhaps matches TRBD1 (6 bases). Trimming removed 2 bases from V and 4 bases from J, with 15 bases in between. Germline CDR1 reads SGHRS; CDR2 reads YFSETQ. This CDR3 has 16 residues. The CDR3 region is CASSFKGGGGNEKLFF. The CDR3 nucleotides read TGCGCCAGCAGCTTTAAAGGTGGGGGCGGTAATGAAAAACTGTTTTTT.

This clone was counted a few times. The chain employs TRBV6-5 and TRBJ2-3; 8 nucleotides match TRBD2. Germline lookup yields CDR1 MNHEY and CDR2 SVGAGI. V shed 4 bases, J shed 8 bases, and the junction held 11 bases outside the gene matches. The CDR3 covers 15 residues. CDR3 nucleotide sequence: TGTGCCAGCAGTTTCGGACTAGCTATAGCTGGTACGCAGTATTTT. It encodes CASSFGLAIAGTQYF.

The sample holds one count of this clone. The chain recombines TRBV5-1 with TRBJ2-3, with 11 bases matching TRBD1. Germline V CDR1 and CDR2: SGHRS, YFSETQ. The V segment lost 1 base and the J segment 8 bases; nucleotides outside the gene matches: 6. CDR3 length: 15 residues. The CDR3 nucleotides are TGCGCCAGCAGCTTGACCCCGGGACAGGGGGTTACGCAGTATTTT. This translates into CASSLTPGQGVTQYF.

The J gene is TRBJ2-1, the V gene TRBV9; TRBD1 is a possible D gene (5 bases). Trimming shortened V by 3 bases and J by 2 bases, and 15 bases separated the two germline ends. This CDR3 has 16 residues. Germline V lookup: CDR1 SGDLS, CDR2 YYNGEE. In nucleotides, the CDR3 is TGTGCCAGCAGCGCCCTAGACAGTCAACCCTACAATGAGCAGTTCTTC. This encodes CASSALDSQPYNEQFF.

The chain couples TRBV6-1 to TRBJ1-5; TRBD1 matches 7 bases. The germline CDR1 and CDR2 sequences are MNHNS and SASEGT. The junction had 1 base not matched to a gene; V was cut back by 4 bases and J by 4 bases. There are 13 residues in the CDR3. CDR3 sequence reads: CASSVQGNQPQHF. In nucleotides, the CDR3 is TGTGCCAGCAGTGTACAGGGGAATCAGCCCCAGCATTTT.

The V and J genes are TRBV5-1 and TRBJ1-1; tentatively, D is TRBD1 (6 bases). The V end lost 4 bases, the J end lost 0 bases, and 7 bases lay between the germline ends. The CDR3 runs 13 residues. The germline CDR1 and CDR2 sequences are SGHRS and YFSETQ. DNA for the CDR3: TGCGCCAGCAGCGGACAGATGAACACTGAAGCTTTCTTT. It is translated as CASSGQMNTEAFF.

The genes are TRBV5-1 and TRBJ2-1; 10 bases are shared with TRBD2. Germline-derived CDR1 and CDR2 are SGHRS and YFSETQ. The CDR3 is 16 residues long. J gave up 9 bases and V 4 bases, and 13 bases lay outside the gene matches. Written as DNA, the CDR3 is TGCGCCAGCAGCACCCAGCCCAGCGGGAGGGCCGGTGAGCAGTTCTTC. Translation gives CASSTQPSGRAGEQFF.

This clone turned up a few times. This chain uses TRBV27 with TRBJ2-7, with TRBD1 matching over 8 bases. V lost 3 bases and J lost 5; bases outside the gene matches: 9. From germline, CDR1 is MNHEY and CDR2 SMNVEV (reference sequence). CDR3 size: 15 residues. CDR3 nucleotide sequence: TGTGCCAGCAGTTTTCAGGGGGCGGTGTATGACGAGCAGTACTTC. Translated, it gives CASSFQGAVYDEQYF.